What follows is one T cell receptor beta chain and its context. The data were obtained in a study of control samples from healthy donors and cancer patients. Repertoires were generated with immunoSEQ multiplex PCR, while TCRdb's copy carries only in-frame clones and drops some. The sample contains about 51,000 clones, roughly 90% of which appear only once. The CDR3 runs to 14 residues. With 5 bases clipped from V and 0 bases from J, the junction kept 5 bases outside the gene matches. CDR1 and CDR2 (germline): SGHRS, YFSETQ. The rearrangement links TRBV5-1 to TRBJ2-7; 7 bases match TRBD1. Sequenced input: PBMCs. The sequence came from a man aged 50 to 60 with head and neck cancer. The chain's CDR3 is CASRTGPSSYEQYF. Written as DNA, the CDR3 is TGCGCCAGCAGGACAGGGCCCTCCTCCTACGAGCAGTACTTC.